These T cell receptor beta chains were read from a single sample in a study of cytomegalovirus exposure and HLA in healthy donors. The method was immunoSEQ multiplex PCR; TCRdb's version includes in-frame clones alone and lacks a portion of them. The sample gives around 90,000 clones, less than 85% of which show up once; about 7% is in the top ten. Material for sequencing was PBMCs. These receptor sequences come from a man aged 40-49 years in good health and CMV-seropositive. Each CDR3 is given with its conserved first and last residue. A D gene is named only where the DNA matches it firmly.

>TRBJ1-6|TRBV7-9|TRBD1
TGTGCCAGCAGCTTACTGACAGGGGGCGATTCACCCCTCCACTTT
CASSLLTGGDSPLHF
>TRBJ2-1|TRBV27|-
TGTGCCAGCAGTTTCCAGGGGGGAGTATACAATGAGCAGTTCTTC
CASSFQGGVYNEQFF
>TRBJ2-1|TRBV6-5|-
TGTGCCAGCAGCTCTACAGGCAGCTCCTACAATGAGCAGTTCTTC
CASSSTGSSYNEQFF
>TRBJ2-7|TRBV9|TRBD1
TGTGCCAGCAGCCCGGGCGAGGGGACAGGTACCTACGAGCAGTACTTC
CASSPGEGTGTYEQYF
>TRBJ2-7|TRBV18|TRBD2
TGTGCCAGCTCACCCGGGGGGACCTACGAGCAGTACTTC
CASSPGGTYEQYF
>TRBJ2-6|TRBV28|-
TGTGCCAGCAGTTTTGCGTTGCCCTACTCTGGGGCCAACGTCCTGACTTTC
CASSFALPYSGANVLTF
>TRBJ2-3|TRBV15|-
TGTGCCACCAGCAGAGATCTCGAGGGCACAGATACGCAGTATTTT
CATSRDLEGTDTQYF
>TRBJ2-1|TRBV29-1|-
TGCAGCGTTGAACAGGTCCTCGGCCACAATGAGCAGTTCTTC
CSVEQVLGHNEQFF
>TRBJ1-1|TRBV5-4|-
TGTGCCAGCAGAGAGGACAGTACGAACACTGAAGCTTTCTTT
CASREDSTNTEAFF
>TRBJ2-7|TRBV15|-
TGTGCCACCAGCAGAGATGCGGGGAGCTACGAGCAGTACTTC
CATSRDAGSYEQYF